The table lists the clone carrying this T cell receptor beta chain with many counts. Antigen unknown. Generation of TCR beta libraries employed quantitative 5'-RACE incorporating molecular barcodes. TCRdb reprocessed the 5' RACE reads with MiXCR, giving one entry per CDR3 protein. Of more than 100,000 distinct CDR3 sequences in the sample, 11% were seen once. This record belongs to a study of CD8 T cells in ankylosing spondylitis. Study-wide results and caveats: Earlier literature documents some of the motif variants in reactive arthritis synovial fluid and blood.

The CDR3 has 15 amino acids. V shed 6 bases and J 1 base; nucleotides not matched to a gene: 8. The specimen sequenced was blood, either unsorted or a sorted T cell fraction (not recorded which). The J gene is TRBJ1-2, the V gene TRBV12-3 or TRBV12-4, with 7 bases identical to TRBD1. The clonotype comes from a female donor with ankylosing spondylitis or in good health (not recorded which). This chain's CDR3 is CASSPQGNLNYGYTF. The CDR3 nucleotides read TGTGCCAGCAGCCCACAGGGGAACCTTAACTATGGCTACACCTTC.